This T cell receptor (beta chain) was identified during a study of HIV-infected patients and healthy controls. No cell fractionation was done, so the repertoire covers all unsorted peripheral blood T cells. About 450 ng RNA was reverse transcribed with alpha and beta constant-region primers. Alpha and beta chain libraries were made separately by chain-specific third strand synthesis with multiplexing indices. Priming off the SP2 site generated the second strand. TCRdb itself ran the 5' RACE reads through MiXCR, one entry per CDR3 protein. The sample lists approximately 3,200 distinct CDR3 sequences, roughly a fifth occurring once. Sample share makes this clonotype medium-sized. The sequencing used blood, collected before antiretroviral therapy. This TCR came from an adult with HIV infection.

In DNA form, the CDR3 reads TGCAGTGCTAGAGGGACCGCAACTAATGAAAAACTGTTTTTT. This translates into CSARGTATNEKLFF. The chain has TRBV20-1 and TRBJ1-4, with D unclear. Trimming left V 1 base short and J 0 bases short, with 6 bases between. Germline V CDR1 and CDR2: DFQATT, SNEGSKA (reference sequence). The length of the CDR3 is 14 residues.